This T cell receptor (beta chain) was retrieved from a study of T cells in Graves' hyperthyroidism and ophthalmopathy. Whole-study results and caveats: The model anticipated ophthalmopathy a median about six months pre-onset.

Comment on this clonotype: Its target is unknown.

The diagnoses drew upon clinical symptoms, serum thyroxine and TRAb, thyroid ultrasound and orbital computed tomography. PBMCs were sourced from roughly 10 ml fresh peripheral blood. Germline V CDR1 and CDR2: SEHNR, FQNEAQ (reference sequence). Deletions cut 6 bases from V and 2 bases from J, with 10 bases between. The CDR3 loop spans 13 amino acids. Amplified regions were TCR beta CDR3 sequences from RNA transcripts. Carried out on the TCR CDR3, a first-round RT-PCR used the HTBI primer set. TCRdb analysed the multiplex PCR reads with MiXCR anew, one entry per CDR3 protein. The table has around 700,000 distinct CDR3 sequences, around a third seen once.

V usage is TRBV7-9 and J usage is TRBJ1-2; tentatively, D is TRBD1 (6 bases). This sequence originates from a woman between 40 and 55 years old with Graves' hyperthyroidism. The sample taken for sequencing was blood. The CDR3 nucleotides are TGTGCCAGCAGGTCCGGACAGAACTATGGCTACACCTTC. This encodes CASRSGQNYGYTF.